The rows below give T cell receptor beta chains drawn from one sample of a study of T cell repertoires in cytomegalovirus infection. TCRdb reprocessed the reads with MiXCR, giving one entry per CDR3 protein. Among 490,000 or so distinct CDR3 sequences listed, approximately 10% were seen once. The sample comprised PBMCs. These TCRs come from a human donor in good health (CMV status not recorded). Some clones in this sample may be carry-over from other donors' samples. CDR3s include the opening cysteine and the closing phenylalanine or tryptophan. The order of the fields is J gene, clone size, D gene, V gene, CDR3 DNA, CDR3 protein. D genes are given only for firm matches. Some rows have no size entry. The others give once, few or many, or a class for an expanded clone.

>TRBJ2-5|few|NA|TRBV4-1
TGCGCCAGCAGCGGATATCAGACAGGACAAGAGACCCAGTACTTC
CASSGYQTGQETQYF
>TRBJ1-1|NA|NA|TRBV27
TGTGCCAGCAGTTTAAAGAGTATGACTGAAGCTTTCTTT
CASSLKSMTEAFF
>TRBJ1-3|NA|NA|TRBV18
TGTGCCAGCTCACGGGACCTCCGCTCTGGAAACACCATATATTTT
CASSRDLRSGNTIYF
>TRBJ2-1|NA|TRBD2|TRBV2
TGTGCCAGCAGTGAGGAGGGACTAACCGACAATGAGCAGTTCTTC
CASSEEGLTDNEQFF
>TRBJ2-2|many|NA|TRBV12-3/TRBV12-4
TGTGCCAGCAGCCTACACGAGAACACCGGGGAGCTGTTTTTT
CASSLHENTGELFF
>TRBJ2-7|few|TRBD1|TRBV13
TGTGCCAGCAGCCCCCAACAGGGGACCTACGAGCAGTACTTC
CASSPQQGTYEQYF
>TRBJ2-7|NA|NA|TRBV20-1
TGCAGTGCTAGAGATATCTTCCGGGCAAGGGACGAGCAGTACTTC
CSARDIFRARDEQYF
>TRBJ2-1|few|TRBD2|TRBV10-3
TGTGCCATCAAGGGACTAGCGGGAGGAAGTTCCTACAATGAGCAGTTCTTC
CAIKGLAGGSSYNEQFF
>TRBJ1-2|NA|TRBD1|TRBV29-1
TGCAGCGTACAGGGGGGCTATGGCTACACCTTC
CSVQGGYGYTF
>TRBJ1-3|many|NA|TRBV7-9
TGTGCCAGCAGCTTAGCGGGGAGAGGCTCTGGAAACACCATATATTTT
CASSLAGRGSGNTIYF
>TRBJ2-1|many|NA|TRBV28
TGTGCCAGCAGTTTTAAGAATCCCTACAATGAGCAGTTCTTC
CASSFKNPYNEQFF
>TRBJ2-5|few|NA|TRBV28
TGTGCCAGCGGCCCGAGGGGTACGGAGACCCAGTACTTC
CASGPRGTETQYF
>TRBJ1-2|few|NA|TRBV20-1
TGCAGTGCTAACCTCTTAGGGTATGGCTACACCTTC
CSANLLGYGYTF
>TRBJ2-2|many|NA|TRBV7-2
TGTGCCAGCAGCTTGACTCGGCTTAGGGGCAACACCGGGGAGCTGTTTTTT
CASSLTRLRGNTGELFF
>TRBJ2-1|NA|NA|TRBV7-4
TGTGCCAGCAGCCTCGGAGGAGGGTACAATGTGCAGTTCTTC
CASSLGGGYNVQFF
>TRBJ1-1|few|NA|TRBV5-1
TGCGCCAGCAGAATCGGAACTGAAGCTTTCTTT
CASRIGTEAFF
>TRBJ1-6|many|NA|TRBV4-1
TGCGCCAGCAGCCAAGATGAGGGGAGTTCACCCCTCCACTTT
CASSQDEGSSPLHF
>TRBJ1-2|few|NA|TRBV7-9
TGTGCCAGCAGCTTAGAACAAAAGTCCCTACAAAGTACTGGCTACACCTTC
CASSLEQKSLQSTGYTF
>TRBJ2-1|NA|TRBD2|TRBV20-1
TGCAGTGCCTACCCGGGACTAGAGAGCTCCTACAATGAGCAGTTCTTC
CSAYPGLESSYNEQFF
>TRBJ2-7|many|NA|TRBV5-8
TGTGCCAGCAGCCGGGACACCTCCTCCTACGAGCAGTACTTC
CASSRDTSSYEQYF
>TRBJ1-6|NA|NA|TRBV5-4
TGTGCCAGCAGCTTGGGAGGGGATCTGCCACCCCTCCACTTT
CASSLGGDLPPLHF
>TRBJ1-5|many|NA|TRBV7-3
TGTGCCAGCAGCTTAACGTATAGCAATCAGCCCCAGCATTTT
CASSLTYSNQPQHF
>TRBJ2-3|many|TRBD2|TRBV10-3
TGTGCCATCTCTTCGGGGGGGGCCTTCACAGATACGCAGTATTTT
CAISSGGAFTDTQYF
>TRBJ1-2|many|NA|TRBV28
TGTGCCAGCAGTTTATGGGACAGCTACACCTTC
CASSLWDSYTF
>TRBJ1-2|few|NA|TRBV18
TGTGCCAGCTCGCCTGACAGGTCAGGAGGCTACACCTTC
CASSPDRSGGYTF
>TRBJ1-2|NA|NA|TRBV18
TGTGCCAGCTCACCATCCCGACAGAATGGCTACACCTTC
CASSPSRQNGYTF
>TRBJ2-3|many|TRBD2|TRBV15
TGTGCCACCAGCAGACGAAGGGACGTGGGAGGGGATACGCAGTATTTT
CATSRRRDVGGDTQYF
>TRBJ2-5|many|TRBD2|TRBV7-9
TGTGCCAGCAGCGAGCGGGAGCTCCAAGAGACCCAGTACTTC
CASSERELQETQYF
>TRBJ2-1|many|NA|TRBV6-6
TGTGCCAGCAGTTACGGAGTTGCCCGGGATGAGCAGTTCTTC
CASSYGVARDEQFF
>TRBJ2-7|many|TRBD1|TRBV6-2/TRBV6-3
TGTGCCAGCAGTTACTTCAACTCAGGGGGCAGTCGGCGACAGCAGTACTTC
CASSYFNSGGSRRQQYF
>TRBJ2-5|many|TRBD1|TRBV3-1
TGTGCCAGCAGCCAAGGCTCAGGGGGCCAAGAGACCCAGTACTTC
CASSQGSGGQETQYF
>TRBJ1-4|few|NA|TRBV27
TGTGCCAGCAGTTCGGGCCGAAGGGGAAAACTGTTTTTT
CASSSGRRGKLFF
>TRBJ2-5|NA|NA|TRBV7-9
TGTGCCTCTGGCAGGGAAAAGACCCAGTACTTC
CASGREKTQYF
>TRBJ1-4|many|NA|TRBV7-3
TGTGCCAGCAGCTTAAGGCCCCGGGGGGCTAATGAAAAACTGTTTTTT
CASSLRPRGANEKLFF
>TRBJ1-1|many|NA|TRBV7-8
TGTGCCAGCAGCTTCTACCCCGGGGAGGGCACTGAAGCTTTCTTT
CASSFYPGEGTEAFF
>TRBJ2-2|many|TRBD1|TRBV7-8
TGTGCCAGCAGCTCAAGTACCGGGACAGGGCACGGGGAGCTGTTTTTT
CASSSSTGTGHGELFF
>TRBJ2-7|few|NA|TRBV20-1
TGCAGTGCGGAAGATAGGGGCAGCTACGAGCAGTACTTC
CSAEDRGSYEQYF
>TRBJ2-1|NA|NA|TRBV28
TGTGCCAGCAGCCTTCCCCAGAGGAATGAGCAGTTCTTC
CASSLPQRNEQFF
>TRBJ1-5|NA|TRBD1|TRBV4-2
TGTGCCAGCAGCCAAGATGGGACAGGGGGAGAGCCCCAGCATTTT
CASSQDGTGGEPQHF
>TRBJ2-5|many|TRBD1|TRBV7-9
TGTGCCAGCAGCCGCGGACAGGGGGCGCGGGAGACCCAGTACTTC
CASSRGQGARETQYF
>TRBJ1-1|NA|NA|TRBV7-9
TGTGCCAGCAGCTCTCAGGGGTTGTATTTTGAAGCTTTCTTT
CASSSQGLYFEAFF
>TRBJ2-2|many|NA|TRBV7-3
TGTGCCAGCAGCTTAAATCGGGGGGCGATACCCGGGGAGCTGTTTTTT
CASSLNRGAIPGELFF
>TRBJ2-7|NA|TRBD1|TRBV13
TGTGCCAGCAGCCAGGACAGGGGTCGGTACGAGCAGTACTTC
CASSQDRGRYEQYF
>TRBJ2-1|NA|TRBD2|TRBV2
TGTGCCAGCAGACGGGAGGGCAATGAGCAGTTCTTC
CASRREGNEQFF
>TRBJ2-3|many|NA|TRBV7-2
TGTGCCAGCAGCTTAGTTGACTACACAGATACGCAGTATTTT
CASSLVDYTDTQYF
>TRBJ1-2|many|TRBD1|TRBV20-1
TGCAGTGCTGGGCAGGGGGACGGCTATGGCTACACCTTC
CSAGQGDGYGYTF
>TRBJ2-1|many|TRBD2|TRBV7-8
TGTGCCAGCAGCTCGGTACTAGCGGGGGCGAGGAATGAGCAGTTCTTC
CASSSVLAGARNEQFF
>TRBJ2-5|many|TRBD2|TRBV27
TGTGCCAGCACTACTAGCGGGGGGGCCCGGGAGACCCAGTACTTC
CASTTSGGARETQYF
>TRBJ1-6|few|TRBD1|TRBV5-1
TGCGCCAGCAGCTCGGGACAGCCCAATTCACCCCTCCACTTT
CASSSGQPNSPLHF
>TRBJ1-1|NA|NA|TRBV4-1
TGCGCCAGCAGCCAAACAGCTCTGAACACTGAAGCTTTCTTT
CASSQTALNTEAFF
>TRBJ1-2|many|TRBD1|TRBV11-2
TGTGCCAGCAGCTACATCGACAGGGGGGGGGGTGGCTACACCTTC
CASSYIDRGGGGYTF
>TRBJ2-1|many|NA|TRBV4-1
TGCGCCAGCAGCCAGGTCCGGGACAACTACAATGAGCAGTTCTTC
CASSQVRDNYNEQFF
>TRBJ1-5|NA|NA|TRBV20-1
TGCAGTGCCCGTGACTTCTCCCAGCCCCAGCATTTT
CSARDFSQPQHF
>TRBJ1-4|many|NA|TRBV27
TGTGCCAGCAGTTTCATGGAGTCGAATGAAAAACTGTTTTTT
CASSFMESNEKLFF